The 23 T cell receptor beta chains below were found in one sample sequenced in a study of cytomegalovirus exposure and HLA in healthy donors. In the PCR, 60 Vbeta and 13 Jbeta primers were used. This table comes from immunoSEQ multiplex PCR, and its TCRdb copy is limited to in-frame clones, with some not included. The table lists some 200,000 clones, about 89% of them singletons. The sequenced material came from PBMCs. These TCRs come from a woman aged 18-29 years in good health and CMV-seronegative.

The genes are TRBV7-7 and TRBJ2-2; a possible D gene is TRBD2 (5 bases). Germline V gives CDR1 SSHAT, CDR2 FNYEAQ (reference sequence). Trimming stripped 2 bases from V and 5 bases from J, with 6 bases between. The CDR3 is 13 residues long. CDR3 nucleotides: TGTGCCAGCAGCTTAACGGGAACCGGGGAGCTGTTTTTT. Encoded protein: CASSLTGTGELFF.

Concerning this clone itself: Germline and junction disagree at one end, which may indicate a read error. The J gene is TRBJ1-4, the V gene TRBV7-9; D gene ambiguous. Germline V gene data show CDR1 as SEHNR and CDR2 as FQNEAQ (reference sequence). The CDR3 runs to 11 residues. For the CDR3, the DNA is TGTTCCAGCAGCGGCTATGAAAAACTGTTTTTT. Its protein is CSSSGYEKLFF.

This rearrangement joins TRBV19 to TRBJ2-2, with D uncertain. Trimming left V 8 bases short and J 0 bases short, with 13 bases between. The V gene's germline CDR1 is LNHDA and CDR2 SQIVND (reference sequence). This CDR3 is 15 amino acids long. The CDR3 loop reads CASSLEHSNTGELFF. The CDR3 nucleotides are TGTGCCAGTTCCCTTGAGCACTCGAACACCGGGGAGCTGTTTTTT.

The chain couples TRBV5-5 to TRBJ2-5; 7 nucleotides match TRBD1. The germline V gene has CDR1 SGHKS and CDR2 YYEKEE (reference sequence). With 2 bases clipped from V and 2 bases from J, the junction kept 18 bases outside the gene matches. This CDR3 has 19 residues. The CDR3 loop reads CASSLFWRAPGQIQETQYF. As DNA, the CDR3 is TGTGCCAGCAGCTTATTCTGGCGAGCCCCGGGACAGATACAAGAGACCCAGTACTTC. The variable domain in full, completed from reference TRBV5-5 and TRBJ2-5, reads DAGVTQSPTHLIKTRGQQVTLRCSPISGHKSVSWYQQVLGQGPQFIFQYYEKEERGRGNFPDRFSARQFPNYSSELNVNALLLGDSALYLCASSLFWRAPGQIQETQYFGPGTRLLVL.

The chain links TRBV2 to TRBJ2-2; weak D call: TRBD1 (6 bases). In germline, CDR1 is SNHLY, CDR2 FYNNEI. The CDR3 runs 15 residues. The V gene lost 7 bases and the J gene lost 7 bases, with 19 bases spanning the gap. The CDR3 here is CASTLVFGGGGELFF. The CDR3 coding sequence is TGTGCCAGCACCCTAGTGTTTGGGGGCGGCGGGGAGCTGTTTTTT. Looking up the rest from reference TRBV2 and TRBJ2-2 gives the full variable domain: EPEVTQTPSHQVTQMGQEVILRCVPISNHLYFYWYRQILGQKVEFLVSFYNNEISEKSEIFDDQFSVERPDGSNFTLKIRSTKLEDSAMYFCASTLVFGGGGELFFGEGSRLTVL.

This clone was counted a single time. The chain links TRBV6-5 to TRBJ2-7, with 9 bases fitting TRBD1. V was pared by 0 bases and J by 5 bases, with 5 bases of the junction left unmatched. In germline, CDR1 is MNHEY, CDR2 SVGAGI. The CDR3 is 15 residues long. CDR3 nucleotide sequence: TGTGCCAGCAGTTACTCGACAGGGGGTAGGGACGAGCAGTACTTC. Its protein product is CASSYSTGGRDEQYF.

The chain is built from TRBV4-2 and TRBJ1-4, with a tentative D call TRBD1 (6 bases). V gave up 2 bases and J gave up 8 bases, with 15 bases separating them. This CDR3 contains 15 residues. The germline CDR1 and CDR2 sequences are LGHNA and YNFKEQ. The CDR3, as DNA: TGTGCCAGCAGCCAACTTCCACAGGGTGAGGAAAAACTGTTTTTT. Its protein product is CASSQLPQGEEKLFF.

This chain's CDR3 is CASSSYSGTSAPKGSYEQYF. The CDR3 region has the DNA TGTGCCAGCAGCTCCTACTCCGGGACTAGCGCACCGAAGGGCTCCTACGAGCAGTACTTC. The J gene is TRBJ2-7, the V gene TRBV7-8; 10 nucleotides match TRBD2. The CDR3 runs 20 residues. Germline CDR1 is SGHVS and CDR2 is FQNEAQ. V lost 4 bases and J lost 0; bases outside the gene matches: 18.

The V call is TRBV27, the J call TRBJ2-2, with D perhaps TRBD1 (6 bases). Per the germline V gene, CDR1 is MNHEY and CDR2 is SMNVEV (reference sequence). V shed 0 bases and J shed 4 bases, with 12 bases lying between them. This CDR3 is built from 16 residues. The CDR3 protein is CASSLSTGVSTGELFF. In nucleotides, the CDR3 is TGTGCCAGCAGTTTATCGACAGGTGTAAGCACCGGGGAGCTGTTTTTT.

The chain employs TRBV4-3 and TRBJ2-7; 7 bases align to TRBD2. The V segment lost 1 base and the J segment 4 bases; nucleotides outside the gene matches: 4. The CDR3 has 14 residues. Germline assignment: CDR1 LGHNA and CDR2 YSLEER. CDR3 amino acids: CASSQVASGYEQYF. The CDR3 DNA is TGCGCCAGCAGCCAAGTCGCTAGCGGATACGAGCAGTACTTC.

This clone was picked up a small number of times. Other DNA variants within this sample encode the same CDR3. The V gene is TRBV7-9, the J gene TRBJ1-2; the match to TRBD1 covers 9 bases. The junction had 5 bases not matched to a gene; V was cut back by 5 bases and J by 1 base. This CDR3 is built from 15 residues. Germline-derived CDR1 and CDR2 are SEHNR and FQNEAQ (reference sequence). This CDR3 is CASSPRTGVNYGYTF. The CDR3 DNA follows: TGTGCCAGCAGCCCACGGACAGGGGTTAACTATGGCTACACCTTC.

The chain recombines TRBV4-1 with TRBJ2-1; D unresolved. V was shortened by 1 base and J by 7 bases, with 2 bases between the two germline ends. Germline CDR1 and CDR2: MGHRA and YSYEKL. The CDR3 is 11 amino acids. The CDR3 region has the DNA TGCGCCAGCAGCCAAGCGAATGAGCAGTTCTTC. It translates to CASSQANEQFF.

CDR3 in DNA: TGTGCCAGCAGCTTAGGGGGGGGGCGAGAGCAGTTCTTC. Encoded protein: CASSLGGGREQFF. The chain has TRBV7-2 and TRBJ2-1, with D tentatively TRBD2 (7 bases). This CDR3 is built from 13 residues. The V end was cut by 1 base, the J end by 10 bases, with 11 bases between. The V gene's germline CDR1 is SGHTA and CDR2 FQGNSA.

This clone was seen only a few times. J is TRBJ2-7 and V is TRBV7-5; TRBD2 is the table's D call and was not checked against the DNA. TRBV7-5 represents a pseudogene. The CDR3 covers 13 residues. CDR3 amino acids: CVRVDRGTYEQYF. In DNA form, the CDR3 reads TGTGTCAGAGTTGACCGGGGAACCTACGAGCAGTACTTC.

This chain uses TRBV5-6 with TRBJ2-2; D gene ambiguous. V dropped 6 bases and J dropped 0 bases, with 12 bases sitting between them. Germline V gives CDR1 SGHDT, CDR2 YYEEEE. The CDR3 has 15 residues. The CDR3 DNA reads as TGTGCCAGCACCAGATGGAGCGCGAACACCGGGGAGCTGTTTTTT. Amino acids: CASTRWSANTGELFF.

V and J are TRBV19 and TRBJ1-4; possibly TRBD1 for D (6 bases). The germline CDR1 and CDR2 sequences are LNHDA and SQIVND (reference sequence). The CDR3 is 15 amino acids. V dropped 4 bases and J dropped 0 bases, with 9 bases sitting between them. DNA for the CDR3: TGTGCCAGTAGTACGGACAGAGCAACTAATGAAAAACTGTTTTTT. Translating it yields CASSTDRATNEKLFF.

The rearrangement joins TRBV27 to TRBJ2-7; 10 positions match TRBD1. Germline CDR1 and CDR2: MNHEY and SMNVEV (reference sequence). The junction had 6 bases not matched to a gene; V was cut back by 4 bases and J by 3 bases. CDR3 length equals 15 residues. The CDR3 protein is CASSSATGGGYEQYF. Written as DNA, the CDR3 is TGTGCCAGCAGTTCGGCGACAGGGGGCGGCTACGAGCAGTACTTC.

The V gene is TRBV29-1, the J gene TRBJ1-2; a possible D gene is TRBD1 (6 bases). Trimming pared 7 bases from V and 5 bases from J, leaving 17 bases between. The CDR3 runs 13 residues. Per the germline V gene, CDR1 is SQVTM and CDR2 is ANQGSEA. The CDR3 bases are TGCAGCGCGGGGACGGGGGGGCGTTATGGCTACACCTTC. Protein sequence: CSAGTGGRYGYTF.

This chain joins TRBV7-2 and TRBJ2-7; the match to TRBD2 covers 10 bases. The CDR3 is 15 residues long. Germline CDR1 and CDR2: SGHTA and FQGNSA. With 5 bases clipped from V and 5 bases from J, the junction kept 9 bases outside the gene matches. In DNA form, the CDR3 reads TGTGCCAGCAGCCCCCCAGCGGGGGGGAGAAACGAGCAGTACTTC. Its translation: CASSPPAGGRNEQYF.

The chain employs TRBV4-3 and TRBJ2-1; D not resolved. Trimming shortened V by 3 bases and J by 0 bases, and 9 bases separated the two germline ends. Germline CDR1 and CDR2: LGHNA and YSLEER. This CDR3 comprises 15 residues. Here the CDR3 reads CASSHTESSYNEQFF. In DNA, the CDR3 is TGCGCCAGCAGCCATACGGAGAGCTCCTACAATGAGCAGTTCTTC.

V and J are TRBV23-1 and TRBJ2-3; unclear D gene. TRBV23-1 is an ORF for which the function is uncertain. The CDR3 extends over 17 amino acids. Trimming took off 0 bases at V and 1 base at J, with 14 bases between the two ends. CDR3 DNA sequence: TGCGCCAGCAGTCAATCCCGCCTCCCCCGGGGCACAGATACGCAGTATTTT. This encodes CASSQSRLPRGTDTQYF.

The chain recombines TRBV4-3 with TRBJ2-7; 12 positions match TRBD2. CDR3 length: 17 amino acids. Germline V lookup: CDR1 LGHNA, CDR2 YSLEER. V gave up 0 bases and J gave up 7 bases; unmatched junction bases: 10. DNA for the CDR3: TGCGCCAGCAGCCAAGATAGGCTAGCGGGAGGGCCAGGGGAGCAGTACTTC. Its translation is CASSQDRLAGGPGEQYF.

The rearrangement uses TRBV6-1 and TRBJ2-1, with D hard to call. Germline V gives CDR1 MNHNS, CDR2 SASEGT. CDR3 size: 10 residues. Trimming took off 6 bases at V and 6 bases at J, with 3 bases between the two ends. This chain's CDR3 is CASSSNEQFF. The CDR3, as DNA: TGTGCCAGCAGCAGCAATGAGCAGTTCTTC.